A single sample gave rise to the 27 T cell receptor beta chains below, sequenced in a study of CD8 T cells in ankylosing spondylitis. These receptors' antigens are unknown. Study findings and constraints: Characteristic, it appeared, of ankylosing spondylitis blood was a TCR beta motif of roughly 8 highly homologous variants.

Via MiXCR, TCRdb re-called the 5' RACE reads, giving one row per CDR3 protein. The table includes about 700,000 distinct CDR3 sequences, under 20% detected once. Sequencing was carried out using blood, either unsorted or a sorted T cell fraction (not recorded which). The receptors shown here come from a male donor with ankylosing spondylitis.

The chain has TRBV12-3 or TRBV12-4 and TRBJ1-5; D is undetermined. The ends were cut back, 6 bases at V and 4 bases at J, with 16 bases in the middle. The CDR3 is 15 amino acids. The CDR3: CASSRKWGGNQPQHF. CDR3 DNA sequence: TGTGCCAGCAGCCGGAAATGGGGAGGAAATCAGCCCCAGCATTTT.

The chain is built from TRBV6-1 and TRBJ1-5; D gene ambiguous. Germline values: CDR1 MNHNS, CDR2 SASEGT. With 5 bases removed from V and 6 bases from J, the gap between germline ends came to 11 bases. CDR3 length: 13 amino acids. Here the CDR3 reads CASSRTSIQPQHF. CDR3 DNA sequence: TGTGCCAGCAGTCGAACATCAATTCAGCCCCAGCATTTT.

As for this clonotype: Because it lacks the conserved phenylalanine or tryptophan at the end, this CDR3 is likely a read error. The rearrangement joins TRBV11-2 to TRBJ2-2, with no clear D. Germline V gives CDR1 SGHAT, CDR2 FQNNGV. The CDR3 is 16 residues long. V was shortened by 0 bases and J by 8 bases, with 16 bases between the two germline ends. CDR3 in DNA: TGTGCCAGCAGCTTAGATAGCCGGCTTGTCTCAGGGGAGCTGTTTCTT. Its translation: CASSLDSRLVSGELFL.

This sequence joins TRBV12-3 or TRBV12-4 and TRBJ2-1; 7 bases agree with TRBD1. The CDR3 spans 14 residues. V shed 6 bases, J shed 4 bases, and the junction held 6 bases outside the gene matches. CDR3 DNA sequence: TGTGCCAGCAGAGGGACAGAATATTACAATGAGCAGTTCTTC. Encoded protein: CASRGTEYYNEQFF.

There are a few counts of this clonotype. The V gene is TRBV14, the J gene TRBJ2-1; 14 bases are a match to TRBD2. The CDR3 loop spans 16 amino acids. The germline V gene encodes CDR1 SGHDN and CDR2 FVKESK. The V segment lost 4 bases and the J segment 10 bases; nucleotides outside the gene matches: 9. DNA of the CDR3: TGTGCCAGCAGCCCACCGGGACTAGCGGGGGTTAGGGAGCAGTTCTTC. It specifies CASSPPGLAGVREQFF.

The rearrangement uses TRBV27 and TRBJ2-7; D is unclear. The CDR3 length is 14 residues. Germline CDR1 reads MNHEY; CDR2 reads SMNVEV (reference sequence). The germline V and J ends were trimmed by 4 bases and 2 bases, with 12 bases remaining between them. The CDR3 protein is CASSSHLTPYEQYF. The CDR3 coding sequence is TGTGCCAGCAGTTCCCACCTAACCCCCTACGAGCAGTACTTC.

The genes are TRBV11-2 and TRBJ2-1; D is ambiguous. Germline V gene sequence: CDR1 SGHAT, CDR2 FQNNGV. V shed 3 bases and J shed 5 bases, with 8 bases lying between them. The length of the CDR3 is 13 residues. CDR3 amino acids: CASSFRRNNEQFF. The CDR3, as DNA: TGTGCCAGCAGCTTTCGGCGGAACAATGAGCAGTTCTTC.

This chain joins TRBV28 and TRBJ1-2; maybe TRBD1 (6 bases). The ends were cut back, 6 bases at V and 4 bases at J, with 18 bases in the middle. The CDR3 runs 15 residues. Per germline, CDR1 MDHEN and CDR2 SYDVKM. CDR3 sequence reads: CASSLQGLGSYGYTF. The CDR3 coding sequence is TGTGCCAGCAGCTTACAGGGACTCGGATCCTATGGCTACACCTTC.

This clonotype turned up a few times. V and J are TRBV10-3 and TRBJ1-5; D is unclear. This CDR3 comprises 19 residues. Trimming left V 7 bases short and J 0 bases short, with 25 bases between. In germline, CDR1 is ENHRY, CDR2 SYGVKD. The DNA for the CDR3 is TGTGCCATCACTAGAGGTAGGAGTCTCTGTCCCCATAGCAATCAGCCCCAGCATTTT. Translation gives CAITRGRSLCPHSNQPQHF.

The chain joins TRBV20-1 to TRBJ2-1, with 7 bases identical to TRBD2. V was pared by 4 bases and J by 1 base, with 1 base of the junction left unmatched. The germline V gene has CDR1 DFQATT and CDR2 SNEGSKA (reference sequence). The CDR3 consists of 13 residues. CDR3 protein: CSAKAGSYNEQFF. Written as DNA, the CDR3 is TGCAGTGCTAAAGCGGGATCCTACAATGAGCAGTTCTTC.

This clonotype appeared a few times. This chain links TRBV28 with TRBJ2-1; no clear D. CDR3 length: 15 residues. Deletions cut 6 bases from V and 0 bases from J, with 12 bases between. Germline V lookup: CDR1 MDHEN, CDR2 SYDVKM. As DNA, the CDR3 is TGTGCCAGCAGGCCCGACAAGAGCTCCTACAATGAGCAGTTCTTC. Translation gives CASRPDKSSYNEQFF.

This clonotype was found a few times. The V and J genes are TRBV5-4 and TRBJ2-2; TRBD2 matches at 14 bases. V shed 4 bases, J shed 5 bases, and the junction held 10 bases outside the gene matches. Germline CDR1 reads SGHNT; CDR2 reads YYREEE (reference sequence). There are 18 residues in the CDR3. CDR3 residues: CASSAGTSGRVLTGELFF. CDR3 nucleotides: TGTGCCAGCAGCGCCGGGACTAGCGGGAGAGTTTTAACCGGGGAGCTGTTTTTT. Drawing the rest from reference TRBV5-4 and TRBJ2-2, the complete variable domain is ETGVTQSPTHLIKTRGQQVTLRCSSQSGHNTVSWYQQALGQGPQFIFQYYREEENGRGNFPPRFSGLQFPNYSSELNVNALELDDSALYLCASSAGTSGRVLTGELFFGEGSRLTVL.

This clonotype appeared many times. The gene calls are TRBV20-1 and TRBJ1-3, with a possible D match to TRBD1 (6 bases). V was pared by 6 bases and J by 1 base, with 13 bases between. The CDR3 loop spans 14 amino acids. Germline V gene sequence: CDR1 DFQATT, CDR2 SNEGSKA (reference sequence). The CDR3 region has the DNA TGCAGTGCACCCGAAGGGGGGTCTGGAAACACCATATATTTT. Translation gives CSAPEGGSGNTIYF.

In its sample, this clonotype was seen once. The V gene is TRBV6-1, the J gene TRBJ2-7; D not certain. V shed 6 bases and J shed 4 bases, with 25 bases lying between them. This CDR3 is 17 amino acids long. The germline gives CDR1 MNHNS, CDR2 SASEGT. CDR3 nucleotide sequence: TGTGCCAGCAGACAACCCCAGGCGCAAAACTGGGTGTACGAGCAGTACTTC. This gives the protein CASRQPQAQNWVYEQYF.

CDR3 amino acids: CASSPMKDRGPHTQYF. CDR3 nucleotide sequence: TGCGCCAGCAGCCCGATGAAGGACAGGGGTCCGCATACGCAGTATTTT. The chain combines TRBV4-1 with TRBJ2-3, with 9 bases that match TRBD1. Germline lookup yields CDR1 MGHRA and CDR2 YSYEKL. The CDR3 spans 16 residues. V lost 4 bases and J lost 7; bases outside the gene matches: 12.

This clonotype showed up just a few times. The V gene is TRBV7-9, the J gene TRBJ1-1, with a possible D match to TRBD1 (6 bases). V was trimmed by 4 bases and J by 8 bases, leaving 14 bases between them. This CDR3 contains 13 residues. CDR1 is SEHNR, CDR2 FQNEAQ, per germline (reference sequence). The CDR3 DNA is TGTGCCAGCAGCTCCCCAGCGGGGGGCGAAGCTTTCTTT. Protein product: CASSSPAGGEAFF.

The rearrangement uses TRBV12-3 or TRBV12-4 and TRBJ2-7, with D perhaps TRBD1 or TRBD2 (5 bases each). V was clipped by 6 bases and J by 1 base, with 16 bases between them. The CDR3 has 15 residues. Here the CDR3 DNA reads TGTGCCAGCAGCCTGGGACGGACTCCTTCCTACGAGCAGTACTTC. This gives the protein CASSLGRTPSYEQYF.

The chain carries TRBV4-3 and TRBJ2-1; TRBD2 agrees at 14 bases. The CDR3 sequence is 16 residues long. Looked up from germline, CDR1 is LGHNA and CDR2 is YSLEER. Trimming took 1 base from V and 8 from J; bases not matched to a gene: 4. CDR3 residues: CASSQGPGLAGDEQFF. In nucleotides, the CDR3 is TGCGCCAGCAGCCAAGGGCCGGGACTAGCGGGAGATGAGCAGTTCTTC.

V usage is TRBV11-2 and J usage is TRBJ2-1, with 7 bases identical to TRBD2. The CDR3 totals 12 residues. Germline lookup yields CDR1 SGHAT and CDR2 FQNNGV. V lost 5 bases to trimming and J lost 8 bases; unmatched junction nucleotides: 3. The CDR3 protein is CASSQGLHEQFF. The CDR3 coding sequence is TGTGCCAGCAGCCAGGGACTACATGAGCAGTTCTTC. The whole variable domain, filled in from reference TRBV11-2 and TRBJ2-1, reads EAGVAQSPRYKIIEKRQSVAFWCNPISGHATLYWYQQILGQGPKLLIQFQNNGVVDDSQLPKDRFSAERLKGVDSTLKIQPAKLEDSAVYLCASSQGLHEQFFGPGTRLTVL.

This clonotype was observed a few times. The CDR3 DNA is TGTGCCATCAGTGGCCTCGGGACCTACGAGCAGTACTTC. It translates to CAISGLGTYEQYF. The chain recombines TRBV10-3 with TRBJ2-7, with D tentatively TRBD2 (5 bases). CDR1 is ENHRY and CDR2 is SYGVKD in the germline V gene. The CDR3 consists of 13 residues. V shed 4 bases and J shed 2 bases, with 9 bases lying between them.

V is TRBV9 and J is TRBJ2-3; TRBD2 matches 8 bases. The V gene's germline CDR1 is SGDLS and CDR2 YYNGEE. The CDR3 is made up of 15 amino acids. The V segment lost 7 bases and the J segment 3 bases; nucleotides outside the gene matches: 10. As DNA, the CDR3 is TGTGCCAGCGGCGGGGGGAGGGCCCGGACAGATACGCAGTATTTT. Amino acid sequence: CASGGGRARTDTQYF.

The chain has TRBV7-6 and TRBJ1-4; D call uncertain. The CDR3 is 17 residues long. Germline CDR1 SGHVS, CDR2 FNYEAQ. Trimming pared 0 bases from V and 0 bases from J, leaving 11 bases between. CDR3 DNA sequence: TGTGCCAGCAGCTTAGCATCCAGTACCTCAACTAATGAAAAACTGTTTTTT. This sequence encodes CASSLASSTSTNEKLFF. The variable domain in full, with the rest retrieved from reference TRBV7-6 and TRBJ1-4, is GAGVSQSPRYKVTKRGQDVALRCDPISGHVSLYWYRQALGQGPEFLTYFNYEAQQDKSGLPNDRFSAERPEGSISTLTIQRTEQRDSAMYRCASSLASSTSTNEKLFFGSGTQLSVL.

The rearrangement links TRBV20-1 to TRBJ1-5; D is ambiguous. Trimming removed 8 bases from V and 1 base from J, with 15 bases in between. This CDR3 spans 14 amino acids. Per the germline V gene, CDR1 is DFQATT and CDR2 is SNEGSKA (reference sequence). CDR3 sequence reads: CSTRRLPSNQPQHF. The CDR3 coding sequence is TGCAGTACAAGAAGGCTGCCGAGCAATCAGCCCCAGCATTTT.

This chain connects TRBV3-1 to TRBJ2-5; D ambiguous. This CDR3 contains 13 residues. Germline V lookup: CDR1 LGHDT, CDR2 YNNKEL (reference sequence). Trimming took off 6 bases at V and 2 bases at J, with 10 bases between the two ends. CDR3 bases: TGTGCCAGCAGTTTCGCACTTCAAGAGACCCAGTACTTC. It specifies CASSFALQETQYF.

The rearrangement uses TRBV4-1 and TRBJ2-3, with TRBD2 matching 7 bases. Germline V gene data show CDR1 as MGHRA and CDR2 as YSYEKL. V trimming: 8 bases; J trimming: 5 bases; junction bases outside the gene matches: 13. CDR3 size: 15 residues. The CDR3 sequence: CASLRTGGRKDTQYF. In DNA form, the CDR3 reads TGCGCCAGCCTTAGGACGGGGGGAAGAAAAGATACGCAGTATTTT.

This clonotype was recorded a few times. V and J are TRBV5-1 and TRBJ2-1, with TRBD2 matching 9 bases. Germline V CDR1 and CDR2: SGHRS, YFSETQ. CDR3 size: 16 residues. The J segment lost 3 bases and the V segment lost 3 bases, leaving 7 bases of the junction unmatched. The CDR3 here is CASSWVAGEGYNEQFF. The CDR3 nucleotides read TGCGCCAGCAGCTGGGTAGCGGGAGAGGGCTACAATGAGCAGTTCTTC.

This clonotype has a count of ten or more. This sequence joins TRBV20-1 and TRBJ2-5, with D perhaps TRBD2 (6 bases). Germline V lookup: CDR1 DFQATT, CDR2 SNEGSKA (reference sequence). The length of the CDR3 is 14 residues. V lost 0 bases to trimming and J lost 4 bases, with 12 bases between them. This chain's CDR3 is CSARDSEAGETQYF. The DNA of the CDR3 is TGCAGTGCTAGAGATAGCGAAGCGGGAGAGACCCAGTACTTC.